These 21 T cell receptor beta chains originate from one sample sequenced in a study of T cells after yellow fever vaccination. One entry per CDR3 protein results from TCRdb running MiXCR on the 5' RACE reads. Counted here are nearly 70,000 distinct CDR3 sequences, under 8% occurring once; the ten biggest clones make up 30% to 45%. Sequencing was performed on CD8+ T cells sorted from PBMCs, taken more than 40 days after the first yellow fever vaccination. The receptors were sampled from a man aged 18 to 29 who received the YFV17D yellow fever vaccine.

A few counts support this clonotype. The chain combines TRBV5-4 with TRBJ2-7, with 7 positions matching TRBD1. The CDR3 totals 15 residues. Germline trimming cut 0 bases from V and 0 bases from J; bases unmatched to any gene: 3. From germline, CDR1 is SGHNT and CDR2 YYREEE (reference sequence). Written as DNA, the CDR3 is TGTGCCAGCAGCTTGGAAGGGACAGCCTCCTACGAGCAGTACTTC. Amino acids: CASSLEGTASYEQYF.

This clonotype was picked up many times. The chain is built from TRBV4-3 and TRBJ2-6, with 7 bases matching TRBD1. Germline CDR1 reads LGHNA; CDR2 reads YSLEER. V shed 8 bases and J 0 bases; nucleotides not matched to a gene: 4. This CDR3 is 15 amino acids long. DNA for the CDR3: TGCGCCAGCCAAGCAGGGGGCTCTGGGGCCAACGTCCTGACTTTC. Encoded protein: CASQAGGSGANVLTF.

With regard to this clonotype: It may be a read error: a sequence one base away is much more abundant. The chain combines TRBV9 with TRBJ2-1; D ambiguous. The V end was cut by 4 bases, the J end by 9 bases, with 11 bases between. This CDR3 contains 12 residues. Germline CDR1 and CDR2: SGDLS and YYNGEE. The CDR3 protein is CASSPKCAEQFF. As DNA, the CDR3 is TGTGCCAGCAGCCCCAAGTGTGCTGAGCAGTTCTTC.

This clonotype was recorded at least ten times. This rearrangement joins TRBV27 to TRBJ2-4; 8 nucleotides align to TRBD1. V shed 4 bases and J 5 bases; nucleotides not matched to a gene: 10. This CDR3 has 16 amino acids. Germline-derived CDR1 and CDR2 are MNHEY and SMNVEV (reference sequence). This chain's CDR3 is CASSSLSGGWENIQYF. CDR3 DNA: TGTGCCAGCAGTTCCTTGTCAGGGGGCTGGGAAAACATTCAGTACTTC.

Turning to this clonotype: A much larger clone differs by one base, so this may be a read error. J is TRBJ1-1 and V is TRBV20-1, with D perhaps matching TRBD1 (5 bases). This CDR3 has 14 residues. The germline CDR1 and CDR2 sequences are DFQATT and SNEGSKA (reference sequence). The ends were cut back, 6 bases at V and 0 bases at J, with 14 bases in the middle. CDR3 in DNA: TGCAGTGCCCCCAGGGCCAGGCTGAACACTGAAGCTTTCTTT. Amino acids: CSAPRARLNTEAFF.

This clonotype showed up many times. The CDR3 loop is CASSPGGTQGNEQFF. CDR3 in DNA: TGTGCCAGCAGCCCAGGCGGGACCCAGGGGAATGAGCAGTTCTTC. The gene calls are TRBV7-6 and TRBJ2-1; D is perhaps TRBD1 or TRBD2 (6 bases each). Trimming took 5 bases from V and 7 from J, leaving 18 bases between them. CDR3 length: 15 amino acids. CDR1 is SGHVS and CDR2 is FNYEAQ in the germline V gene.

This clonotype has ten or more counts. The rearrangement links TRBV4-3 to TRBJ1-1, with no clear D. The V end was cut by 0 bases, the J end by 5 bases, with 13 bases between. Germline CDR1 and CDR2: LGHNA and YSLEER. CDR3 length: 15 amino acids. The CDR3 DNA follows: TGCGCCAGCAGCCAAGATGAAGACGGCGGGACTGAAGCTTTCTTT. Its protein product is CASSQDEDGGTEAFF.

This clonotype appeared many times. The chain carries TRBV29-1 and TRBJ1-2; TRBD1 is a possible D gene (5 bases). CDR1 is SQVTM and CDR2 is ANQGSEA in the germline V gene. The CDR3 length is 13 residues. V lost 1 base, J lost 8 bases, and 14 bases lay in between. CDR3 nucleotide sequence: TGCAGCGTTGAAGCGTCGCGGGGGTACGGCTACACCTTC. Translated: CSVEASRGYGYTF.

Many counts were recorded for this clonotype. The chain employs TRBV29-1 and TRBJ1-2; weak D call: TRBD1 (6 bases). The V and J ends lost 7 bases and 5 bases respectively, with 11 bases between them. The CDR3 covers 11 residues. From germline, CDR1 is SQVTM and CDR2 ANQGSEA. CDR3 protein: CSAAGEYGYTF. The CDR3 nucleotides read TGCAGCGCTGCAGGGGAATATGGCTACACCTTC.

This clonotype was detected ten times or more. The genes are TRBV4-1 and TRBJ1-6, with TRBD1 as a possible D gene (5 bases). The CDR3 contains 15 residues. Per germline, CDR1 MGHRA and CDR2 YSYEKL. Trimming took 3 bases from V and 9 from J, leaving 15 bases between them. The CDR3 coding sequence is TGCGCCAGCAGCCATCCGGCAGGGAGCTTTTCACCCCTCCACTTT. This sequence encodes CASSHPAGSFSPLHF.

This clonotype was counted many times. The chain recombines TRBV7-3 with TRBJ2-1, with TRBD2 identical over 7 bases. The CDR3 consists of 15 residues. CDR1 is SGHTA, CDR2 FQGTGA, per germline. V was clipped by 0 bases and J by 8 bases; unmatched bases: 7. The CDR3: CASSLTGGGADEQFF. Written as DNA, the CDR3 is TGTGCCAGCAGCTTAACCGGCGGGGGAGCCGATGAGCAGTTCTTC.

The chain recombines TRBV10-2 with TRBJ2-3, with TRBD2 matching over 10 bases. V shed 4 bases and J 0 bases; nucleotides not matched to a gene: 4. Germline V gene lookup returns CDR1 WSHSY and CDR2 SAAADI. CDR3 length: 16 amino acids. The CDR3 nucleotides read TGCGCCAGCAGTGTCCTAGCGGGAGCGAGCACAGATACGCAGTATTTT. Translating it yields CASSVLAGASTDTQYF.

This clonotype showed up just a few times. This chain's CDR3 is CASRWAGTGPHEQYF. In DNA form, the CDR3 reads TGTGCCAGCAGGTGGGCCGGGACAGGGCCCCACGAGCAGTACTTC. The chain links TRBV7-9 to TRBJ2-7; 9 bases fit TRBD1. Germline assignment: CDR1 SEHNR and CDR2 FQNEAQ (reference sequence). Trimming at V came to 6 bases and at J to 5 bases, leaving 11 bases not matched to a gene. The CDR3 is made up of 15 amino acids.

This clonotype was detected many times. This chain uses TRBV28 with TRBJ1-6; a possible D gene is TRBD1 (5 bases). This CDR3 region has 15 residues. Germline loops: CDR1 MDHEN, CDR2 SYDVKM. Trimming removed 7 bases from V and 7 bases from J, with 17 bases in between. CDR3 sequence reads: CASIHPVGENSPLHF. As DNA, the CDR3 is TGTGCCAGCATTCACCCCGTGGGGGAGAATTCACCCCTCCACTTT.

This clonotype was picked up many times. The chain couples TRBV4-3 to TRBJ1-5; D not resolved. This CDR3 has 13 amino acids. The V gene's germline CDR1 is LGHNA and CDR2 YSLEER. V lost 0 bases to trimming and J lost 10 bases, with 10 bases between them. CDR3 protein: CASSQDAGYPQHF. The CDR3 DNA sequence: TGCGCCAGCAGCCAAGATGCGGGATATCCCCAGCATTTT.

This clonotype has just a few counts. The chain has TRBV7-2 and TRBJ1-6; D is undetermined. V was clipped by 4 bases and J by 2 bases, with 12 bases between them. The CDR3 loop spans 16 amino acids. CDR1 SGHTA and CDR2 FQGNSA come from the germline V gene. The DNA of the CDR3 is TGTGCCAGCAGCTGGCCCGCAACCCCCTATAATTCACCCCTCCACTTT. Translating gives CASSWPATPYNSPLHF. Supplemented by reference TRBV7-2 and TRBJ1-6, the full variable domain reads GAGVSQSPSNKVTEKGKDVELRCDPISGHTALYWYRQSLGQGLEFLIYFQGNSAPDKSGLPSDRFSAERTGGSVSTLTIQRTQQEDSAVYLCASSWPATPYNSPLHFGNGTRLTVT.

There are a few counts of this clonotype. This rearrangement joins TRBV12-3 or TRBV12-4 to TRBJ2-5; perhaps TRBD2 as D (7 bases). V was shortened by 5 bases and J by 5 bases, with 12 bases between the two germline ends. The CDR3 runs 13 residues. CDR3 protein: CASSGGGEETQYF. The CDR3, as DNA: TGTGCCAGCAGTGGCGGGGGCGAGGAGACCCAGTACTTC.

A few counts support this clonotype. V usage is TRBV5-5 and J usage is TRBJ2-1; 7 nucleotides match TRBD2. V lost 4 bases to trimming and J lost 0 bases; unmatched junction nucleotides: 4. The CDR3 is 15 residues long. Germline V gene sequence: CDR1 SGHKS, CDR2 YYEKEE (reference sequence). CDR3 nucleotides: TGTGCCAGCAGCAAGGGACTATACTCCTACAATGAGCAGTTCTTC. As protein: CASSKGLYSYNEQFF.

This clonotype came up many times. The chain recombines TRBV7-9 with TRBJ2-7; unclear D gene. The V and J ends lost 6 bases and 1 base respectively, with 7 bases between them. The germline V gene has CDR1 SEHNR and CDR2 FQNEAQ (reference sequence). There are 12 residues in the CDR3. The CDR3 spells CASSQGSYEQYF. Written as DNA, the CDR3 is TGTGCCAGCAGTCAAGGGTCCTACGAGCAGTACTTC.

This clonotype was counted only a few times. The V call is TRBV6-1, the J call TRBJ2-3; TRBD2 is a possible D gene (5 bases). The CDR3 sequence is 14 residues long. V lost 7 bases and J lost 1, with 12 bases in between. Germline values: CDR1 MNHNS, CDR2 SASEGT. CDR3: CASMMNGGTDTQYF. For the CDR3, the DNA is TGTGCCAGCATGATGAACGGGGGCACAGATACGCAGTATTTT.

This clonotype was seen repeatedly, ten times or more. The CDR3 sequence is CASSASSGFQETQYF. The CDR3 nucleotides are TGTGCCAGCAGCGCCAGCTCAGGGTTCCAAGAGACCCAGTACTTC. The chain carries TRBV9 and TRBJ2-5; possible D gene TRBD1, 5 bases. Deletions cut 3 bases from V and 1 base from J, with 13 bases between. Germline V CDR1 and CDR2: SGDLS, YYNGEE. The CDR3 is made up of 15 amino acids.